Listed here are 11 T cell receptor beta chains from one sample, sequenced in a study of CD8 T cells in Susac syndrome. Random-hexamer reverse transcription was applied to roughly 0.5 to 1 ug RNA. TCRdb reprocessed the immunoSEQ multiplex PCR reads with MiXCR, giving one entry per CDR3 protein. The table shows more than 100,000 distinct CDR3 sequences, with 85% to 95% occurring only once. Sequenced material: CD8+ T cells from PBMCs. These receptors were taken from a human donor with Susac syndrome.

The chain links TRBV9 to TRBJ2-7; TRBD1 or TRBD2 may be the D gene (6 bases each). V lost 4 bases, J lost 3 bases, and 11 bases lay in between. CDR3 length: 13 amino acids. The germline CDR1 and CDR2 sequences are SGDLS and YYNGEE. CDR3 residues: CASSFEGGYEQYF. Written as DNA, the CDR3 is TGTGCCAGCAGCTTTGAGGGGGGCTACGAGCAGTACTTC.

In its sample, this clonotype was seen once. The chain joins TRBV6-2 or TRBV6-3 to TRBJ2-7; TRBD1 agrees at 8 bases. The CDR3 has 15 residues. The V and J ends lost 6 bases and 5 bases, in that order; junction bases with no gene match: 12. The germline V gene encodes CDR1 MNHEY and CDR2 SVGEGT. The CDR3 region is CASRLLRDRLNEQYF. Written as DNA, the CDR3 is TGTGCCAGCAGACTCCTCCGGGACAGGCTCAACGAGCAGTACTTC.

J is TRBJ2-3 and V is TRBV6-1; a weak D match, TRBD1 (6 bases). The V end was cut by 3 bases, the J end by 5 bases, with 18 bases between. CDR1 MNHNS and CDR2 SASEGT come from the germline V gene. The CDR3 is made up of 16 amino acids. The CDR3 region is CASSDLVPGQVDTQYF. CDR3 sequence (DNA): TGTGCCAGCAGTGACCTAGTCCCGGGACAAGTAGATACGCAGTATTTT.

The rearrangement links TRBV2 to TRBJ1-2; D unresolved. Germline-derived CDR1 and CDR2 are SNHLY and FYNNEI. V lost 0 bases, J lost 4 bases, and 9 bases lay in between. The CDR3 extends over 14 amino acids. The CDR3 nucleotides are TGTGCCAGCAGTGAAGCGGGCGGAATCTATGGCTACACCTTC. Translation: CASSEAGGIYGYTF.

V is TRBV10-2 and J is TRBJ1-1; unclear D gene. The CDR3 sequence is 11 residues long. CDR1 is WSHSY and CDR2 is SAAADI in the germline V gene. Trimming took 4 bases from V and 5 from J, leaving 5 bases between them. The CDR3 region has the DNA TGCGCCAGCAGTGGGAGGACTGAAGCTTTCTTT. Its protein product is CASSGRTEAFF.

V is TRBV15 and J is TRBJ2-5, with D unclear. The CDR3 runs 15 residues. V was clipped by 0 bases and J by 4 bases, with 12 bases between them. CDR1 is LNHNV and CDR2 is YYDKDF in the germline V gene (reference sequence). The CDR3 nucleotides are TGTGCCACCAGCAGAGATCTCGCGGCCCCAGAGACCCAGTACTTC. This codes for CATSRDLAAPETQYF.

The V gene is TRBV6-5, the J gene TRBJ2-1; TRBD2 agrees at 12 bases. The ends lost 6 bases at V and 9 bases at J; junction bases unmatched: 6. The CDR3 covers 14 residues. Germline CDR1 is MNHEY and CDR2 is SVGAGI. CDR3 DNA sequence: TGTGCCAGCAGCCTAGCGGGAGGGGAGGGTGAGCAGTTCTTC. Protein sequence: CASSLAGGEGEQFF.

This clonotype was seen once. The J gene is TRBJ2-5, the V gene TRBV27, with 15 bases fitting TRBD2. Germline CDR1 is MNHEY and CDR2 is SMNVEV (reference sequence). Trimming took 6 bases from V and 5 from J; bases not matched to a gene: 7. The CDR3 runs to 16 residues. CDR3: CASSRGLAGGQETQYF. CDR3 nucleotides: TGTGCCAGCAGCAGAGGACTAGCGGGGGGGCAGGAGACCCAGTACTTC.

This chain links TRBV12-3 or TRBV12-4 with TRBJ2-1; 10 bases map to TRBD2. This CDR3 has 15 residues. With 1 base clipped from V and 7 bases from J, the junction kept 4 bases outside the gene matches. CDR3 DNA sequence: TGTGCCAGCAGTTTAGTGGCTAGCGGGGGTAATGAGCAGTTCTTC. Translating it yields CASSLVASGGNEQFF.

This sequence joins TRBV13 and TRBJ2-7; D remains unclear. CDR1 and CDR2 from the germline V gene are PRHDT and FYEKMQ (reference sequence). The V end was cut by 4 bases, the J end by 4 bases, with 11 bases between. The CDR3 consists of 13 residues. The CDR3, as DNA: TGTGCCAGCAGCTCCCTGAATGGGTACGAGCAGTACTTC. It encodes CASSSLNGYEQYF.

The V gene is TRBV27, the J gene TRBJ2-7, with 9 positions matching TRBD1. The J segment lost 3 bases and the V segment lost 3 bases, leaving 6 bases of the junction unmatched. The V gene's germline CDR1 is MNHEY and CDR2 SMNVEV (reference sequence). The CDR3 is 15 amino acids. The CDR3 bases are TGTGCCAGCAGTTTCTTGGGACAGGGAGACTACGAGCAGTACTTC. It codes for CASSFLGQGDYEQYF.